These 15 T cell receptor beta chains were sequenced from one sample in a study of vaccination effects on CD4 cells after COVID-19. Using viral peptide pools, the ViraFEST assay grew out antigen-specific CD4+ T cells prior to sequencing. Culture proceeded for under twelve days, and CD4+ T cells were then isolated. The healthy vaccine recipients, who had no prior SARS-CoV-2 infection, showed negative nucleocapsid antibodies. Produced via immunoSEQ multiplex PCR; TCRdb's table is partial and in-frame only. The sample contains roughly 50,000 clones, roughly three quarters of which appear only once. Their antigens remain unidentified. The starting material was CD4+ T cells from PBMCs cultured with HCoV-OC43 spike peptides, obtained before COVID-19 vaccination. Documented subset: HCoV-OC43 spike overlapping peptide pool stimulation. The origin of the receptors is a human donor who received a COVID-19 vaccine.

The chain recombines TRBV6-5 with TRBJ2-5; 10 bases match TRBD2. The length of the CDR3 is 16 residues. V was clipped by 4 bases and J by 6 bases; unmatched bases: 11. The germline CDR1 and CDR2 sequences are MNHEY and SVGAGI. In nucleotides, the CDR3 is TGTGCCAGCAGTTCCCTAACTAGCGGGGTAGCGAAGACCCAGTACTTC. Translating it yields CASSSLTSGVAKTQYF.

This clone was recorded once. V and J are TRBV27 and TRBJ2-3, with 8 bases that match TRBD1. J lost 9 bases, V lost 4 bases, and 21 bases had no gene match. The germline CDR1 and CDR2 sequences are MNHEY and SMNVEV (reference sequence). The CDR3 runs 18 residues. The CDR3 loop reads CASSSLQTGARRSLTQYF. The CDR3 DNA reads TGTGCCAGCAGTTCGCTACAGACAGGGGCCCGCAGGTCGTTGACGCAGTATTTT.

V is TRBV30 and J is TRBJ1-2; 11 bases map to TRBD1. The germline V gene encodes CDR1 GTSNPN and CDR2 SVGIG (reference sequence). The CDR3 runs 15 residues. With 3 bases clipped from V and 8 bases from J, the junction kept 11 bases outside the gene matches. CDR3 coding DNA: TGTGCCTGGAGGGGCCGTGGACAGGGGGCGCGAGGCTACACCTTC. Translation: CAWRGRGQGARGYTF.

The chain uses TRBV7-6 and TRBJ2-5, with TRBD1 matching 10 bases. The CDR3 consists of 14 residues. Germline V gene data show CDR1 as SGHVS and CDR2 as FNYEAQ. V shed 6 bases, J shed 3 bases, and the junction held 4 bases outside the gene matches. The CDR3 bases are TGTGCCAGCAGGCGGGGGACAGGGGAAGAGACCCAGTACTTC. Translated, it gives CASRRGTGEETQYF.

The chain has TRBV4-2 and TRBJ2-2, with D tentatively TRBD2 (6 bases). The CDR3 spans 16 residues. V lost 0 bases to trimming and J lost 4 bases, with 12 bases between them. In germline, CDR1 is LGHNA, CDR2 YNFKEQ. CDR3 amino acids: CASSQEYGGFTGELFF. In DNA form, the CDR3 reads TGTGCCAGCAGCCAAGAATACGGGGGATTCACCGGGGAGCTGTTTTTT.

The chain joins TRBV6-4 to TRBJ1-1; D not certain. Germline loops: CDR1 MRHNA, CDR2 SNTAGT. The CDR3 length is 10 residues. Trimming stripped 6 bases from V and 4 bases from J, with 3 bases between. In DNA, the CDR3 is TGTGCCAGCAGGGTCACTGAAGCTTTCTTT. It encodes CASRVTEAFF.

To note about this clone: One end of the junction varies from germline; a read error may be responsible. The genes are TRBV5-1 and TRBJ2-1, with D hard to call. The germline V gene has CDR1 SGHRS and CDR2 YFSETQ. The CDR3 runs to 13 residues. This CDR3 reads CASSLTADVQVVF. The CDR3 DNA follows: TGCGCCAGCAGCTTGACTGCGGACGTTCAGGTGGTCTTC.

This clone was counted a few times. J is TRBJ2-7 and V is TRBV5-6; no firm D call. The V end was cut by 4 bases, the J end by 0 bases, with 14 bases between. Germline V gives CDR1 SGHDT, CDR2 YYEEEE. This CDR3 has 15 amino acids. The DNA for the CDR3 is TGTGCCAGCAGCCGGGTGGCGGTGAGCTCCTACGAGCAGTACGTC. This codes for CASSRVAVSSYEQYV.

The rearrangement links TRBV24-1 to TRBJ2-2; D perhaps matches TRBD1 (6 bases). In germline, CDR1 is KGHDR, CDR2 SFDVKD. This CDR3 comprises 19 residues. V was pared by 3 bases and J by 0 bases, with 19 bases between. The CDR3 sequence: CATSDPPGQRHSNTGELFF. The CDR3 DNA reads as TGTGCCACCAGTGATCCCCCCGGACAGCGCCACTCGAACACCGGGGAGCTGTTTTTT.

This chain connects TRBV2 to TRBJ1-1; a possible D gene is TRBD1 (5 bases). The germline gives CDR1 SNHLY, CDR2 FYNNEI. There are 12 residues in the CDR3. V lost 3 bases and J 7 bases, leaving 9 bases between the germline ends. The CDR3 is CASSDGALEAFF. The DNA of the CDR3 is TGTGCCAGCAGTGATGGGGCGCTTGAAGCTTTCTTT.

The V gene is TRBV7-9, the J gene TRBJ2-7, with D perhaps matching TRBD2 (6 bases). Germline CDR1 SEHNR, CDR2 FQNEAQ (reference sequence). Trimming stripped 1 base from V and 0 bases from J, with 7 bases between. There are 14 residues in the CDR3. CDR3 residues: CASSLGGGSYEQYV. The CDR3, as DNA: TGTGCCAGCAGCTTAGGGGGAGGCTCCTACGAGCAGTACGTC.

V gene TRBV7-9 combines with J gene TRBJ2-1; D is unclear. Trimming removed 5 bases at V and 6 bases at J, with 17 bases between. Germline V gene sequence: CDR1 SEHNR, CDR2 FQNEAQ (reference sequence). The CDR3 has 15 amino acids. In nucleotides, the CDR3 is TGTGCCAGCAGCCCACTAATTGGGCCTCTCAATGAGCAGTTCTTC. It yields the protein CASSPLIGPLNEQFF. The whole variable domain, remainder taken from reference TRBV7-9 and TRBJ2-1, is DTGVSQNPRHKITKRGQNVTFRCDPISEHNRLYWYRQTLGQGPEFLTYFQNEAQLEKSRLLSDRFSAERPKGSFSTLEIQRTEQGDSAMYLCASSPLIGPLNEQFFGPGTRLTVL.

The chain carries TRBV6-5 and TRBJ2-3, with TRBD1 identical over 12 bases. Trimming removed 7 bases from V and 3 bases from J; junction bases left unmatched: 5. Germline loops: CDR1 MNHEY, CDR2 SVGAGI. The CDR3 loop spans 15 amino acids. In DNA form, the CDR3 reads TGTGCCAGCATCCGGGACAGGGGGCTTACAGATACGCAGTATTTT. This gives the protein CASIRDRGLTDTQYF.

The rearrangement joins TRBV4-1 to TRBJ2-3, with D possibly called TRBD1 or TRBD2 (6 bases each). V was shortened by 2 bases and J by 4 bases, with 13 bases between the two germline ends. The germline V gene encodes CDR1 MGHRA and CDR2 YSYEKL. The CDR3 loop spans 15 amino acids. In DNA, the CDR3 is TGCGCCAGCAGCCAATCTCCGGGGGCGGCAGATACGCAGTATTTT. The encoded protein is CASSQSPGAADTQYF.

This chain uses TRBV11-2 with TRBJ2-6; D remains ambiguous. The CDR3 is 15 residues long. The germline V gene has CDR1 SGHAT and CDR2 FQNNGV. V was cut by 3 bases and J by 0 bases, with 6 bases left in between. CDR3: CASSLSLSGANVLTF. The CDR3 DNA reads TGTGCCAGCAGCTTGAGCCTCTCTGGGGCCAACGTCCTGACTTTC.